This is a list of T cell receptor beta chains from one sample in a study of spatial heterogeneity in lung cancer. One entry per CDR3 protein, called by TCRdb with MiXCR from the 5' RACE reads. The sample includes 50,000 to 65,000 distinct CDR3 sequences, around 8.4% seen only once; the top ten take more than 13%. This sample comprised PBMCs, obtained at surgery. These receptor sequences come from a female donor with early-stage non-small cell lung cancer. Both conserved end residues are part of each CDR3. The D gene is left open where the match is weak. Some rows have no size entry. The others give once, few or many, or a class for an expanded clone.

TGCGCCAGCAGCTTGGCCGGCTCCGAAGAAAAACTGTTTTTT,CASSLAGSEEKLFF,NA,NA,TRBJ1-4,TRBV5-1
TGTGCCAGCAGTGATAAGAGCAGGGGCTACACCTTC,CASSDKSRGYTF,many,NA,TRBJ1-2,TRBV25-1
TGTGCCAGCAGCTTGGAGGGGCGGTTGGGCACTGAAGCTTTCTTT,CASSLEGRLGTEAFF,NA,NA,TRBJ1-1,TRBV7-2
TGTGCCAGCAGCTTGGCCCCTTCTGGAAACACCATATATTTT,CASSLAPSGNTIYF,few,NA,TRBJ1-3,TRBV5-5
TGTGCCAGCTCACCGATATTGAACACTGAAGCTTTCTTT,CASSPILNTEAFF,few,NA,TRBJ1-1,TRBV18
TGTGCCAGCAGCTCCCAGGGAGGCTCTAATGAAAAACTGTTTTTT,CASSSQGGSNEKLFF,NA,NA,TRBJ1-4,TRBV7-3
TGTGCCAGCAGCCAAGATTCCCCCCCCTGGCAGGACCCCTATGGCTACACCTTC,CASSQDSPPWQDPYGYTF,NA,NA,TRBJ1-2,TRBV4-2
TGCAGTGCTAGAGAGATAGCGGGGTACCAAGAGACCCAGTACTTC,CSAREIAGYQETQYF,few,TRBD2,TRBJ2-5,TRBV20-1
TGTGCCACCCCCGACGGGACGGCCGCCTATGGCTACACCTTC,CATPDGTAAYGYTF,NA,NA,TRBJ1-2,TRBV28
TGTGCCAGCAGTCCCCCCCCGGGGAGGGCGGGGAATACGCAGTATTTT,CASSPPPGRAGNTQYF,NA,TRBD2,TRBJ2-3,TRBV6-5
TGCAGCGTTGGACAGGGGCTTAACTATGGCTACACCTTC,CSVGQGLNYGYTF,NA,TRBD1,TRBJ1-2,TRBV29-1
TGTGCCAGCAGTTTAGGGGCCCGTGAAGCTTTCTTT,CASSLGAREAFF,NA,NA,TRBJ1-1,TRBV12-3/TRBV12-4
TGTGCCAGCTCGGACAGGGAGAGGTATGGCTACACCTTC,CASSDRERYGYTF,medium-sized,TRBD1,TRBJ1-2,TRBV27
TGCGCCAGCAGCCAGGGCAGAGGGGGCAATCAGCCCCAGCATTTT,CASSQGRGGNQPQHF,NA,NA,TRBJ1-5,TRBV4-1
TGTGCCGGCCGGGACAGACTTTCTAACTATGGCTACACCTTC,CAGRDRLSNYGYTF,many,TRBD1,TRBJ1-2,TRBV7-3
TGTGCCAGCAGCCAGAGGACTAGCGGGCTTTTCACAGATACGCAGTATTTT,CASSQRTSGLFTDTQYF,few,TRBD2,TRBJ2-3,TRBV14
TGTGCCAGCAGGCCCTTCCAGGGCAATGAAAAACTGTTTTTT,CASRPFQGNEKLFF,NA,NA,TRBJ1-4,TRBV6-6
TGTGCCAGCACTGGGGCTTTCTTT,CASTGAFF,NA,NA,TRBJ1-1,TRBV27
TGCGCCAGCAGCATATCAGGGGATGGAGAAGAGACCCAGTACTTC,CASSISGDGEETQYF,many,NA,TRBJ2-5,TRBV5-1
TGTGCCAGCAGCTTGAAGCCCGGGACTGAAGCTTTCTTT,CASSLKPGTEAFF,few,NA,TRBJ1-1,TRBV5-4